These 13 T cell receptor beta chains came from one sample sequenced in a study of cytomegalovirus exposure and HLA in healthy donors. It was with 60 Vbeta and 13 Jbeta primers that the PCR ran. The method was immunoSEQ multiplex PCR; TCRdb's version includes in-frame clones alone and lacks a portion of them. The data hold around 160,000 clones, with roughly 80% observed a single time. The sequencing input was PBMCs. These receptors were obtained from a man aged 50 to 59 in good health and CMV-seropositive.

This clone was detected a few times. V gene TRBV5-4 combines with J gene TRBJ2-3; the D is unclear. CDR1 and CDR2 from the germline V gene are SGHNT and YYREEE (reference sequence). The CDR3 extends over 16 amino acids. Trimming shortened V by 5 bases and J by 2 bases, and 18 bases separated the two germline ends. CDR3 region: CASSPSSRRLTDTQYF. The CDR3 nucleotides are TGTGCCAGCAGTCCCTCCTCACGGCGGCTCACAGATACGCAGTATTTT.

A few counts support this clone. The V call is TRBV9, the J call TRBJ1-1, with D perhaps matching TRBD1 (5 bases). CDR1 SGDLS and CDR2 YYNGEE come from the germline V gene. V lost 7 bases and J lost 1, with 14 bases in between. CDR3 length: 14 amino acids. The CDR3 DNA sequence: TGTGCCAGCGGCGCTTCCACAGGGAACACTGAAGCTTTCTTT. It codes for CASGASTGNTEAFF.

V is TRBV4-1 and J is TRBJ1-5, with a tentative D call TRBD1 (6 bases). Germline V gene data show CDR1 as MGHRA and CDR2 as YSYEKL. Trimming took 2 bases from V and 6 from J, leaving 17 bases between them. This CDR3 contains 16 residues. The CDR3 sequence is CASSQRGGTFLQPQHF. In DNA, the CDR3 is TGCGCCAGCAGCCAACGGGGGGGGACATTCCTTCAGCCCCAGCATTTT.

The chain uses TRBV6-1 and TRBJ1-1; no reliable D call. Germline values: CDR1 MNHNS, CDR2 SASEGT. The CDR3 is 15 residues long. V was shortened by 1 base and J by 2 bases, with 11 bases between the two germline ends. The CDR3 DNA sequence: TGTGCCAGCAGTGAAGTGTGGGCCACCAACACTGAAGCTTTCTTT. It specifies CASSEVWATNTEAFF.

A word on this clone: A read error may produce the germline difference seen at one junction end. The J gene is TRBJ2-2, the V gene TRBV7-7; 9 positions match TRBD1. The CDR3 covers 17 residues. From germline, CDR1 is SSHAT and CDR2 FNYEAQ (reference sequence). Written as DNA, the CDR3 is TGTGCTAGCAGCTACAGCCGGGACAGGGATCCCACCGGGGAGCTGTTTTTT. Amino acids: CASSYSRDRDPTGELFF.

Details on this clone: A junction end diverges from the germline sequence, so it may reflect a read error. This chain connects TRBV7-7 to TRBJ2-3, with D perhaps given as TRBD1 or TRBD2 (6 bases each). The V gene's germline CDR1 is SSHAT and CDR2 FNYEAQ (reference sequence). This CDR3 has 16 residues. The CDR3 spells CASSLGGLGATDTQYF. In nucleotides, the CDR3 is TGTGCTAGCAGCTTAGGGGGGCTAGGGGCAACAGATACGCAGTATTTT.

J is TRBJ2-3 and V is TRBV28; TRBD2 might be the D (6 bases). V lost 6 bases and J 3 bases, leaving 13 bases between the germline ends. Germline CDR1 is MDHEN and CDR2 is SYDVKM. The CDR3 has 14 residues. The CDR3 protein is CASRSTGTTDTQYF. The CDR3 DNA sequence: TGTGCCAGCAGAAGCACCGGGACTACAGATACGCAGTATTTT.

This clone was detected once. J is TRBJ2-3 and V is TRBV29-1; maybe TRBD2 (6 bases). The CDR3 has 13 amino acids. Trimming cost V 7 bases and J 8 bases, with 19 bases left between them. Germline V gene sequence: CDR1 SQVTM, CDR2 ANQGSEA. CDR3 loop: CSAPIPEGGTQYF. The CDR3 coding sequence is TGCAGCGCCCCTATACCGGAGGGAGGTACGCAGTATTTT.

The V call is TRBV6-4, the J call TRBJ2-1, with D tentatively TRBD2 (5 bases). V was cut by 0 bases and J by 0 bases, with 9 bases left in between. There are 16 residues in the CDR3. Per the germline V gene, CDR1 is MRHNA and CDR2 is SNTAGT. The CDR3 DNA reads TGTGCCAGCAGTGACTCCATCGGGGACTCCTACAATGAGCAGTTCTTC. Amino acid sequence: CASSDSIGDSYNEQFF.

V gene TRBV6-1 combines with J gene TRBJ2-7; 9 bases agree with TRBD1. The CDR3 length is 12 residues. The ends lost 11 bases at V and 2 bases at J; junction bases unmatched: 4. CDR1 is MNHNS and CDR2 is SASEGT in the germline V gene. The CDR3 loop is CAVNRGPYEQYF. The CDR3 coding sequence is TGTGCCGTAAACAGGGGGCCCTACGAGCAGTACTTC.

The rearrangement joins TRBV28 to TRBJ2-7; 9 nucleotides match TRBD1. Per germline, CDR1 MDHEN and CDR2 SYDVKM. The trim removed 2 bases at V and 5 bases at J, leaving 7 bases unmatched. The CDR3 sequence is 15 residues long. CDR3 bases: TGTGCCAGCAGTTTAAGTGGACAGGGGCTTCACGAGCAGTACTTC. Residues: CASSLSGQGLHEQYF. The complete variable domain, with remaining parts taken from reference TRBV28 and TRBJ2-7, reads DVKVTQSSRYLVKRTGEKVFLECVQDMDHENMFWYRQDPGLGLRLIYFSYDVKMKEKGDIPEGYSVSREKKERFSLILESASTNQTSMYLCASSLSGQGLHEQYFGPGTRLTVT.

This chain links TRBV25-1 with TRBJ1-3, with D perhaps matching TRBD1 (6 bases). Trimming removed 3 bases from V and 0 bases from J, with 9 bases in between. The CDR3 has 15 residues. The germline V gene encodes CDR1 MGHDK and CDR2 SYGVNS. As DNA, the CDR3 is TGTGCCAGCAGTGATCGAGGGGGCTCTGGAAACACCATATATTTT. Protein sequence: CASSDRGGSGNTIYF.

The V call is TRBV27, the J call TRBJ2-1, with TRBD1 matching over 9 bases. Germline trimming cut 0 bases from V and 4 bases from J; bases unmatched to any gene: 4. The CDR3 has 16 residues. The germline V gene encodes CDR1 MNHEY and CDR2 SMNVEV (reference sequence). CDR3 coding DNA: TGTGCCAGCAGTTTATCAACAGGGGGCGGATACAATGAGCAGTTCTTC. Its protein is CASSLSTGGGYNEQFF.